The 5 T cell receptor beta chains given below trace back to one sample, sequenced in a study of sequential checkpoint blockade in melanoma. The table came from immunoSEQ multiplex PCR; TCRdb's copy has only in-frame clones and leaves some out. The top ten hold about 15% of the sample, which has tens of thousands of clones, 83% seen once. Indicated treatment: randomized to nivolumab then ipilimumab (arm A) or the reverse (arm B). The starting material was CD8+ T cells sorted from blood (inferred from file names), obtained from a patient given nivolumab and ipilimumab in sequence. These receptor sequences come from a human donor with melanoma.

V is TRBV27 and J is TRBJ2-3, with TRBD1 as a possible D gene (5 bases). Germline CDR1 is MNHEY and CDR2 is SMNVEV (reference sequence). The CDR3 consists of 15 residues. V lost 0 bases, J lost 4 bases, and 11 bases lay in between. The CDR3 DNA reads as TGTGCCAGCAGTTTATCGAAAGGGGCCGCAGATACGCAGTATTTT. Amino acid sequence: CASSLSKGAADTQYF.

The gene calls are TRBV5-1 and TRBJ2-1; D remains ambiguous. This CDR3 has 13 amino acids. V was trimmed by 1 base and J by 4 bases, leaving 6 bases between them. Germline CDR1 reads SGHRS; CDR2 reads YFSETQ. The CDR3 loop is CASSLSFYNEQFF. In nucleotides, the CDR3 is TGCGCCAGCAGCTTGTCCTTTTACAATGAGCAGTTCTTC.

Comments on this clone: One end of the junction varies from germline; a read error may be responsible. The chain recombines TRBV11-2 with TRBJ1-1; 7 bases match TRBD1. Germline V gene lookup returns CDR1 SGHAT and CDR2 FQNNGV. The CDR3 sequence is 12 residues long. The CDR3 sequence: CAGSPTGLKAFF. The CDR3 region has the DNA TGTGCCGGCAGCCCGACAGGGTTGAAGGCTTTCTTT.

The V gene is TRBV7-2, the J gene TRBJ2-5, with D perhaps TRBD1 (6 bases). V gave up 5 bases and J gave up 5 bases, with 21 bases separating them. CDR1 is SGHTA, CDR2 FQGNSA, per germline. The CDR3 spans 16 residues. This chain's CDR3 is CASSPTLGQSTETQYF. Here the CDR3 DNA reads TGTGCCAGCAGCCCCACCCTCGGACAGTCTACGGAGACCCAGTACTTC.

This chain links TRBV9 with TRBJ1-2; TRBD1 is a possible D gene (6 bases). This CDR3 is built from 17 residues. Germline CDR1 and CDR2: SGDLS and YYNGEE. Trimming cost V 4 bases and J 6 bases, with 25 bases left between them. As DNA, the CDR3 is TGTGCCAGCAGCCCCCGGACAGACTCCCTTCTGAGGGATGGCTACACCTTC. It codes for CASSPRTDSLLRDGYTF. Together with reference TRBV9 and TRBJ1-2, the CDR3 gives the full variable domain: DSGVTQTPKHLITATGQRVTLRCSPRSGDLSVYWYQQSLDQGLQFLIQYYNGEERAKGNILERFSAQQFPDLHSELNLSSLELGDSALYFCASSPRTDSLLRDGYTFGSGTRLTVV.